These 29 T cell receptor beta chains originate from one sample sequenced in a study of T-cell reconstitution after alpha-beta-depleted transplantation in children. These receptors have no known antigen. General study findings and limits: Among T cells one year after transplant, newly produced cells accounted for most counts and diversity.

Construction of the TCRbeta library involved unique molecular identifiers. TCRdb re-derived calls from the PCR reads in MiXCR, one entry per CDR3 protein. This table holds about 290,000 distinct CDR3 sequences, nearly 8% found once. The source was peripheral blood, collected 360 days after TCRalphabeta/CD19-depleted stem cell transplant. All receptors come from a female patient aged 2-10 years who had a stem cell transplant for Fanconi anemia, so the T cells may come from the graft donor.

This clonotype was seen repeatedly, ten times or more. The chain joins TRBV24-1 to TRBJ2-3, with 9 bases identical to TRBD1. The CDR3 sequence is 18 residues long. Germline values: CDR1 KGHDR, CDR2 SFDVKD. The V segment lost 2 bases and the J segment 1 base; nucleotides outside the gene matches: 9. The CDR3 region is CATSDSDPGTGRTDTQYF. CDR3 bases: TGTGCCACCAGTGATTCCGATCCCGGGACAGGGCGCACAGATACGCAGTATTTT.

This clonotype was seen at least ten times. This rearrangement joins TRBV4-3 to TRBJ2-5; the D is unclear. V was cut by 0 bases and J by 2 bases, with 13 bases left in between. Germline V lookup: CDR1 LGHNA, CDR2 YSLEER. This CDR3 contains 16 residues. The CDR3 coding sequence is TGCGCCAGCAGCCAAGATCTTGAGGCTGCTCAAGAGACCCAGTACTTC. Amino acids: CASSQDLEAAQETQYF.

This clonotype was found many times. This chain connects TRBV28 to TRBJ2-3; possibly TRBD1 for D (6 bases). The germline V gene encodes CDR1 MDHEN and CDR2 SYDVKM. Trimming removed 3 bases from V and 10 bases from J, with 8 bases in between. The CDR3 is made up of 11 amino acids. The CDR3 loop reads CASSFRGPQYF. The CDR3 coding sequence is TGTGCCAGCAGTTTCAGGGGTCCGCAGTATTTT.

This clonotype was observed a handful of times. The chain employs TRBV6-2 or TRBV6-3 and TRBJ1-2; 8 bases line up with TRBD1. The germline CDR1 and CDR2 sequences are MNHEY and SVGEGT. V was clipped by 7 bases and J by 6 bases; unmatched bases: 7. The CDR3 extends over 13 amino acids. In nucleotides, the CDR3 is TGTGCCAGCAACGAACAGGGGGAAGATGGCTACACCTTC. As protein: CASNEQGEDGYTF.

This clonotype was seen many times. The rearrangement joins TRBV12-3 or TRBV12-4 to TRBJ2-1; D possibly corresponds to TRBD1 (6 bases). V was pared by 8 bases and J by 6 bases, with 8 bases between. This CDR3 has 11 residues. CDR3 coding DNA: TGTGCCAGCGGACAGCGCAATGAGCAGTTCTTC. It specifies CASGQRNEQFF.

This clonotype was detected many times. The CDR3 protein is CASYGLAGRTRTYEQYF. CDR3 sequence (DNA): TGTGCCAGCTACGGACTAGCGGGCCGCACACGAACCTACGAGCAGTACTTC. The chain uses TRBV28 and TRBJ2-7, with TRBD2 identical over 11 bases. The germline V gene encodes CDR1 MDHEN and CDR2 SYDVKM. CDR3 size: 17 residues. V was clipped by 8 bases and J by 2 bases; unmatched bases: 14.

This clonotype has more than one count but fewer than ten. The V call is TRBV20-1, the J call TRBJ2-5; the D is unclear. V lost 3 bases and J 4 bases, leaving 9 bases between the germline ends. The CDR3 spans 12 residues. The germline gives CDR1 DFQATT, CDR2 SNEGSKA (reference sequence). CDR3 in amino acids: CSARGRPETQYF. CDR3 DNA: TGCAGTGCTAGGGGCAGACCAGAGACCCAGTACTTC.

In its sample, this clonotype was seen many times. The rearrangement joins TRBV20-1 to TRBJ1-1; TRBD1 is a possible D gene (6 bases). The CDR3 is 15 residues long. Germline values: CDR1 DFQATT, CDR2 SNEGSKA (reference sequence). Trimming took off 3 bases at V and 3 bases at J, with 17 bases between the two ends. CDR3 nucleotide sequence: TGCAGTGCTAGCGCCGGGGGCTGGGGAGACACTGAAGCTTTCTTT. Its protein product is CSASAGGWGDTEAFF.

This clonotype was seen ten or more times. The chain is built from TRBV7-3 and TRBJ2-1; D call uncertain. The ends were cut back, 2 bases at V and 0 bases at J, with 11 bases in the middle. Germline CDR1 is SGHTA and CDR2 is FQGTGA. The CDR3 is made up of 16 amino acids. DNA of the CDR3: TGTGCCAGCAGCTTACTTCCGACGAGCTCCTACAATGAGCAGTTCTTC. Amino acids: CASSLLPTSSYNEQFF.

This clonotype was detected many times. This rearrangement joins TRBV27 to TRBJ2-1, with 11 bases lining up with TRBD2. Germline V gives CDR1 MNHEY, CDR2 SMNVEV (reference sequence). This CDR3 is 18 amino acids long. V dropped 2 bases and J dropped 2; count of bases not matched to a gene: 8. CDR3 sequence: CASSLGVGSGRAYNEQFF. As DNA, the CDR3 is TGTGCCAGCAGTTTAGGGGTCGGTAGCGGGAGGGCCTACAATGAGCAGTTCTTC.

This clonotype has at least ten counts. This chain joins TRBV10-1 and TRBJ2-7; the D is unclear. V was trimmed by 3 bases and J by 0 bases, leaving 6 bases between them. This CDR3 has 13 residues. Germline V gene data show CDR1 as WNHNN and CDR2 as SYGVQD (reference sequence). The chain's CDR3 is CASSDGNSYEQYF. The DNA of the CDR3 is TGCGCCAGCAGTGACGGAAACTCCTACGAGCAGTACTTC.

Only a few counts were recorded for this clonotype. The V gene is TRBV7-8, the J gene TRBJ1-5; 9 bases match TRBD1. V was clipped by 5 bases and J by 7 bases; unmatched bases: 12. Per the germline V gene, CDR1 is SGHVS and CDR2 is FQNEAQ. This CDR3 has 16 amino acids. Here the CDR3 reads CASSQLTGTGNQPQHF. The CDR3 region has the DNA TGTGCCAGCAGCCAACTGACCGGGACAGGGAACCAGCCCCAGCATTTT.

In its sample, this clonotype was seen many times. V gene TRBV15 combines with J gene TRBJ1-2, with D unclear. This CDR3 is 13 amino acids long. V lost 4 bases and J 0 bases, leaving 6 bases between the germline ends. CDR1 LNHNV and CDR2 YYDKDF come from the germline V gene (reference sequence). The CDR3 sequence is CATSKAANYGYTF. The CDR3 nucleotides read TGTGCCACCAGCAAGGCGGCTAACTATGGCTACACCTTC.

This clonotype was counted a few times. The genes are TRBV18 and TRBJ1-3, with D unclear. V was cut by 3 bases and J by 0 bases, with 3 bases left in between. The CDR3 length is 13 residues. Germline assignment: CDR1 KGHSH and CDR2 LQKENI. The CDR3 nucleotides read TGTGCCAGCTCACCCAACTCTGGAAACACCATATATTTT. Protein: CASSPNSGNTIYF.

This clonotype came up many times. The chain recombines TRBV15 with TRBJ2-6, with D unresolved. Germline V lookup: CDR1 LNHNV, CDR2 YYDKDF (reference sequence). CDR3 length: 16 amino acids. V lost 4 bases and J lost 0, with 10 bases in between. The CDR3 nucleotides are TGTGCCACCAGCAAAGAGATACTCTCTGGGGCCAACGTCCTGACTTTC. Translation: CATSKEILSGANVLTF.

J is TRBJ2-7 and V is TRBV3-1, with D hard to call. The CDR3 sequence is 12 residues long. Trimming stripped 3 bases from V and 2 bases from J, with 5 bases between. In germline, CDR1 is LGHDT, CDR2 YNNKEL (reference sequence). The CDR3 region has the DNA TGTGCCAGCAGCCAGGAACCCTACGAGCAGTACTTC. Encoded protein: CASSQEPYEQYF.

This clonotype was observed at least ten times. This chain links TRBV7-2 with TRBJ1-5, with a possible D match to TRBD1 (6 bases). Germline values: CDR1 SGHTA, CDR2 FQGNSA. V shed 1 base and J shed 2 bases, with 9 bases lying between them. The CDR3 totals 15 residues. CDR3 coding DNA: TGTGCCAGCAGCTTAGTTTCAGGGGGCAATCAGCCCCAGCATTTT. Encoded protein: CASSLVSGGNQPQHF.

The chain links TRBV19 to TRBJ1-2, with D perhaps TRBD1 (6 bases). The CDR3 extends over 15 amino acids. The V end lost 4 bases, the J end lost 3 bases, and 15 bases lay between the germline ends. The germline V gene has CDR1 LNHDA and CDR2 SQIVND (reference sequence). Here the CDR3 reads CASSTNRATHYGYTF. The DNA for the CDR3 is TGTGCCAGTAGTACCAACAGGGCGACACACTATGGCTACACCTTC.

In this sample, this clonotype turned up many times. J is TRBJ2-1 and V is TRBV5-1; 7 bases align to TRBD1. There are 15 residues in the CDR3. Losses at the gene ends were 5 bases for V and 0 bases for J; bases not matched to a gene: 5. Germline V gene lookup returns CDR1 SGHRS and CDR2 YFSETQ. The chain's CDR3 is CASSSQGSSYNEQFF. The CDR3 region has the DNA TGCGCCAGCAGTTCACAGGGGAGCTCCTACAATGAGCAGTTCTTC. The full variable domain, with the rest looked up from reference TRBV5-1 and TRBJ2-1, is KAGVTQTPRYLIKTRGQQVTLSCSPISGHRSVSWYQQTPGQGLQFLFEYFSETQRNKGNFPGRFSGRQFSNSRSEMNVSTLELGDSALYLCASSSQGSSYNEQFFGPGTRLTVL.

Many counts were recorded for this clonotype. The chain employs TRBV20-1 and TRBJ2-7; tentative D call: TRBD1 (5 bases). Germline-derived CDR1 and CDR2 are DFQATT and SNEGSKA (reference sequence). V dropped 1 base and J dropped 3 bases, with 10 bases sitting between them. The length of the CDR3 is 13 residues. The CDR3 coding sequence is TGCAGTGCTAGAGTCCAGGGCGGCTACGAGCAGTACTTC. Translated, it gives CSARVQGGYEQYF.

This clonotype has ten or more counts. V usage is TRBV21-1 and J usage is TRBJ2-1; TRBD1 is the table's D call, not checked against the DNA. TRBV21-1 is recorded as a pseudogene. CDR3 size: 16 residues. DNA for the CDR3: TGTGCCAGCAGCAAGACTGACAGGGAAAGGCTGGATGAGCAGTTCTTC. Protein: CASSKTDRERLDEQFF.

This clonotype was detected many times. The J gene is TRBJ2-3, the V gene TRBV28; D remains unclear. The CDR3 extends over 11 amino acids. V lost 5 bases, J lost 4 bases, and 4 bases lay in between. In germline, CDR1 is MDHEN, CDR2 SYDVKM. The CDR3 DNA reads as TGTGCCAGCAGTAACCCAGATACGCAGTATTTT. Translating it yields CASSNPDTQYF.

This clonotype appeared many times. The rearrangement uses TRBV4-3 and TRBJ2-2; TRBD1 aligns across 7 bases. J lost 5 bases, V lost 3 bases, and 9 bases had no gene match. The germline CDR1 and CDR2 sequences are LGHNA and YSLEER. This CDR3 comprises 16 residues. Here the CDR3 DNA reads TGCGCCAGCAGCCACTTTACAGGGGCCGGGACCGGGGAGCTGTTTTTT. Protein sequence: CASSHFTGAGTGELFF.

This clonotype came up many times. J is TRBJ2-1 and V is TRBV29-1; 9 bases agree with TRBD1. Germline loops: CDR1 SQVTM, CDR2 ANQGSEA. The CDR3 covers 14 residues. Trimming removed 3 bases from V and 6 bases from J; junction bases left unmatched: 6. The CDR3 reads CSVDRKTGGNEQFF. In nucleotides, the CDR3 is TGCAGCGTTGATCGGAAGACAGGGGGCAATGAGCAGTTCTTC.

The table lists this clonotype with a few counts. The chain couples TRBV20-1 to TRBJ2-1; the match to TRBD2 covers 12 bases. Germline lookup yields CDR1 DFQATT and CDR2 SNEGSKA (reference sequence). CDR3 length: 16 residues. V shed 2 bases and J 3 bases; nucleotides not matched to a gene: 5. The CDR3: CSARSLAGGNYNEQFF. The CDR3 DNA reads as TGCAGTGCTAGATCCCTAGCGGGGGGGAACTACAATGAGCAGTTCTTC.

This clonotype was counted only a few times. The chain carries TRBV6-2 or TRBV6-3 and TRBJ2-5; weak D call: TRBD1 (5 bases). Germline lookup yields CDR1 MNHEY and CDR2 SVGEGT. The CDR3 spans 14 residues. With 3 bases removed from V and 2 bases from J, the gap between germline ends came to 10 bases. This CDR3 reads CASSYLDTQETQYF. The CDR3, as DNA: TGTGCCAGCAGTTATTTGGACACTCAAGAGACCCAGTACTTC.

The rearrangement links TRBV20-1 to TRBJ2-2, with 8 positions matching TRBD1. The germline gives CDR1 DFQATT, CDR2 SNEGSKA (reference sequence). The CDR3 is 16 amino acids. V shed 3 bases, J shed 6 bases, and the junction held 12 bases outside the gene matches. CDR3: CSASDPGGDQSGELFF. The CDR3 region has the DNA TGCAGTGCTAGTGACCCAGGGGGCGATCAGTCCGGGGAGCTGTTTTTT.

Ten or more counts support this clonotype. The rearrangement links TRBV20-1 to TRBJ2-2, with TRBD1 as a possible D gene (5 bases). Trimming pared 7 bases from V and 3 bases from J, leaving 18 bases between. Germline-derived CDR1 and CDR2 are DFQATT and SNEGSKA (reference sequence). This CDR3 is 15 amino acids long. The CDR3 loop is CSVKGLGEDTGELFF. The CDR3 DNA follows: TGCAGTGTAAAGGGGTTAGGGGAAGACACCGGGGAGCTGTTTTTT.

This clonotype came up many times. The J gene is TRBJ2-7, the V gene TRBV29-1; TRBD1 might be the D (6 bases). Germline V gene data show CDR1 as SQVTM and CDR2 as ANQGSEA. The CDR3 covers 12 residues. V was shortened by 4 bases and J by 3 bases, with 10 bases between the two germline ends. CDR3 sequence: CSVAKGGYEQYF. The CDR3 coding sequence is TGCAGCGTTGCGAAAGGGGGCTACGAGCAGTACTTC.